These T cell receptor beta chains were read from a single sample in a study of T cells after yellow fever vaccination. Using its own MiXCR run on the 5' RACE reads, TCRdb lists one record per CDR3 protein. The sample contains hundreds of thousands of distinct CDR3 sequences, over 9% of which appear only once. This material consisted of PBMCs, taken on the day of the yellow fever booster vaccination. The receptors come from a man aged 30 to 39 who received the YFV17D yellow fever vaccine. CDR3s include the opening cysteine and the closing phenylalanine or tryptophan. A D gene is named only where the DNA matches it firmly. Size tells how often a clone was seen (once, few, many) or the class of an expanded clone, and some rows leave it out.

J | length | D | size | V | CDR3 | DNA
TRBJ2-7 | 12 | NA | few | TRBV6-5 | CASTAQSGEQYF | TGTGCCAGCACCGCCCAATCGGGCGAGCAGTACTTC
TRBJ2-6 | 18 | TRBD2 | NA | TRBV10-3 | CAISATAGVGSGANVLTF | TGTGCCATCAGTGCGACAGCGGGGGTAGGCTCTGGGGCCAACGTCCTGACTTTC
TRBJ1-5 | 14 | NA | NA | TRBV10-2 | CASSESERRQPQHF | TGCGCCAGCAGTGAGTCTGAGCGGCGGCAGCCCCAGCATTTT
TRBJ2-6 | 14 | NA | many | TRBV3-1 | CASRRDSGANVLTF | TGTGCCAGCAGGAGGGACTCTGGGGCCAACGTCCTGACTTTC
TRBJ1-2 | 16 | TRBD1 | few | TRBV30 | CAWSAQGSRGRFGYTF | TGTGCCTGGAGTGCCCAAGGTAGCAGGGGGAGGTTTGGCTACACCTTC
TRBJ1-1 | 11 | NA | NA | TRBV20-1 | CSSTVGTEAFF | TGCAGTTCAACAGTTGGCACTGAAGCTTTCTTT
TRBJ1-2 | 15 | NA | NA | TRBV12-3/TRBV12-4 | CASSRLDSPRSGYTF | TGTGCCAGCAGTCGACTGGACAGCCCGAGGAGCGGCTACACCTTC
TRBJ2-2 | 17 | NA | few | TRBV7-2 | CASSIRLVPGLTGELFF | TGTGCCAGCAGCATAAGACTAGTACCAGGGCTCACCGGGGAGCTGTTTTTT
TRBJ1-3 | 14 | NA | NA | TRBV19 | CASSIRIFGNTIYF | TGTGCCAGTAGTATTCGGATCTTCGGAAACACCATATATTTT
TRBJ2-1 | 14 | NA | few | TRBV10-3 | CAIRGFPLRNEQFF | TGTGCCATCAGGGGCTTCCCCCTTAGGAATGAGCAGTTCTTC
TRBJ2-5 | 15 | NA | NA | TRBV11-2 | CASSLEGGVKETQYF | TGTGCCAGCAGCTTAGAGGGGGGAGTTAAAGAGACCCAGTACTTC
TRBJ2-3 | 16 | TRBD2 | few | TRBV7-3 | CASSLGASGRTDTQYF | TGTGCCAGCAGCTTAGGGGCTAGCGGGAGAACAGATACGCAGTATTTT
TRBJ2-1 | 16 | TRBD2 | few | TRBV3-1 | CASSSSGPLSYNEQFF | TGTGCCAGCAGCAGTAGCGGGCCGCTCTCCTACAATGAGCAGTTCTTC
TRBJ2-3 | 12 | NA | NA | TRBV29-1 | CSVEGVADTQYF | TGCAGCGTTGAAGGGGTTGCAGATACGCAGTATTTT
TRBJ2-1 | 13 | TRBD2 | NA | TRBV7-2 | CATGLAFSNEQFF | TGTGCCACGGGACTAGCTTTTTCCAATGAGCAGTTCTTC
TRBJ2-5 | 13 | NA | many | TRBV7-6 | CASSPSGVETQYF | TGTGCCAGCAGCCCCTCAGGGGTCGAGACCCAGTACTTC
TRBJ2-7 | 13 | TRBD1 | NA | TRBV12-3/TRBV12-4 | CASRPTGVDEQYF | TGTGCCAGCAGACCTACAGGGGTTGACGAGCAGTACTTC
TRBJ2-4 | 14 | TRBD2 | NA | TRBV14 | CASSQSGSGDIQYF | TGTGCCAGCAGCCAAAGCGGGAGCGGGGACATTCAGTACTTC
TRBJ1-6 | 15 | NA | NA | TRBV7-6 | CASSPNRGANSPLHF | TGTGCCAGCAGCCCTAACAGAGGGGCGAATTCACCCCTCCACTTT
TRBJ2-3 | 11 | NA | NA | TRBV2 | CASQTQGTQYF | TGTGCCAGTCAGACCCAGGGTACGCAGTATTTT
TRBJ2-7 | 15 | NA | NA | TRBV23-1 | CASSQSKERAGEQYF | TGCGCCAGCAGTCAATCAAAGGAGCGGGCGGGCGAGCAGTACTTC
TRBJ2-2 | 14 | NA | NA | TRBV20-1 | CSARSGANTGELFF | TGCAGTGCTAGATCCGGGGCGAACACCGGGGAGCTGTTTTTT
TRBJ2-2 | 14 | NA | NA | TRBV4-2 | CASSQPHASGELFF | TGTGCCAGCAGCCAACCCCACGCCAGCGGGGAGCTGTTTTTT
TRBJ1-4 | 15 | TRBD1 | NA | TRBV7-2 | CASSTGAGGEEKLFF | TGTGCCAGCAGCACGGGGGCAGGGGGCGAGGAAAAACTGTTTTTT
TRBJ2-3 | 14 | NA | NA | TRBV30 | CAWSVVAATDTQYF | TGTGCCTGGAGTGTCGTAGCGGCCACAGATACGCAGTATTTT
TRBJ2-7 | 13 | NA | few | TRBV15 | CATSTTVLDEQYF | TGTGCCACCAGCACTACGGTTCTGGACGAGCAGTACTTC
TRBJ1-4 | 13 | NA | NA | TRBV7-2 | CASRGGTNEKLFF | TGTGCCAGCAGGGGGGGGACTAATGAAAAACTGTTTTTT
TRBJ2-2 | 15 | TRBD2 | NA | TRBV12-3/TRBV12-4 | CASSLRASGSGELFF | TGTGCCAGCAGTTTGAGGGCTAGCGGGTCCGGGGAGCTGTTTTTT
TRBJ2-1 | 15 | NA | NA | TRBV4-3 | CASSQVYSFYNEQFF | TGCGCCAGCAGCCAAGTTTACAGCTTCTACAATGAGCAGTTCTTC
TRBJ2-1 | 20 | TRBD2 | NA | TRBV11-2 | CASSLEGRLAGGGPYNEQFF | TGTGCCAGCAGCTTAGAAGGGAGACTAGCGGGAGGGGGCCCCTACAATGAGCAGTTCTTC
TRBJ2-2 | 13 | NA | few | TRBV7-9 | CASSPAATGELFF | TGTGCCAGCAGCCCCGCCGCAACCGGGGAGCTGTTTTTT
TRBJ2-5 | 16 | NA | NA | TRBV12-3/TRBV12-4 | CASSWGRGRIQETQYF | TGTGCCAGCAGTTGGGGACGGGGCAGAATACAAGAGACCCAGTACTTC
TRBJ2-1 | 13 | NA | few | TRBV7-9 | CASSLASIAEQFF | TGTGCCAGCAGCTTAGCGTCGATAGCAGAGCAGTTCTTC
TRBJ1-1 | 16 | NA | many | TRBV5-1 | CASSLAPIRGNTEAFF | TGCGCCAGCAGCTTGGCACCTATCAGGGGGAACACTGAAGCTTTCTTT
TRBJ2-7 | 15 | NA | few | TRBV7-2 | CASSSPPSEGYEQYF | TGTGCCAGCAGCTCGCCCCCTAGCGAAGGGTACGAGCAGTACTTC
TRBJ2-7 | 13 | NA | NA | TRBV6-2/TRBV6-3 | CASSRSGNVEQYF | TGTGCCAGCAGCCGCAGCGGAAATGTTGAGCAGTACTTC
TRBJ2-1 | 18 | TRBD2 | few | TRBV11-1 | CASSFPPRLAGVYNEQFF | TGTGCCAGCAGCTTCCCCCCCCGCCTGGCGGGAGTCTACAATGAGCAGTTCTTC
TRBJ2-1 | 14 | NA | NA | TRBV7-2 | CASSLAWGSWRQFF | TGTGCCAGCAGCTTAGCGTGGGGAAGCTGGCGGCAGTTCTTC
TRBJ2-1 | 17 | TRBD2 | NA | TRBV6-5 | CASSYSAIDGLGNEQFF | TGTGCCAGCAGTTACTCAGCCATCGACGGACTAGGCAATGAGCAGTTCTTC
TRBJ2-7 | 12 | NA | few | TRBV20-1 | CSASGSRYEQYF | TGCAGTGCTAGCGGGAGTCGCTACGAGCAGTACTTC
TRBJ2-7 | 13 | NA | NA | TRBV19 | CASSTEGTYEQYF | TGTGCCAGTAGTACAGAGGGCACCTACGAGCAGTACTTC
TRBJ2-6 | 18 | NA | once | TRBV11-2 | CASSLQGGDYSGANVLTF | TGTGCCAGCAGCTTACAGGGAGGAGACTACTCTGGGGCCAACGTCCTGACTTTC
TRBJ2-7 | 20 | TRBD2 | many | TRBV5-6 | CASSLAPLAGGNKPSYEQYF | TGTGCCAGCAGCTTGGCCCCACTAGCGGGAGGGAATAAACCCTCCTACGAGCAGTACTTC
TRBJ2-1 | 19 | TRBD2 | few | TRBV11-2 | CASSLVTSGRAFLKSEQFF | TGTGCCAGCAGCTTAGTCACTAGCGGGAGGGCCTTTCTGAAAAGTGAGCAGTTCTTC
TRBJ2-4 | 13 | NA | few | TRBV7-2 | CASSPTRENIQYF | TGTGCCAGCAGCCCGACAAGGGAGAACATTCAGTACTTC
TRBJ2-7 | 15 | TRBD2 | many | TRBV7-2 | CASSPLAGVEYEQYF | TGTGCCAGCAGTCCTCTAGCGGGTGTAGAGTACGAGCAGTACTTC
TRBJ2-1 | 17 | NA | NA | TRBV4-2 | CASSQDSASGGYNEQFF | TGTGCCAGCAGCCAAGATTCTGCTAGTGGAGGGTACAATGAGCAGTTCTTC
TRBJ2-6 | 14 | NA | NA | TRBV6-1 | CASRSPSGANVLTF | TGTGCCAGCCGATCACCGTCTGGGGCCAACGTCCTGACTTTC
TRBJ2-7 | 13 | TRBD1 | NA | TRBV28 | CASSTQGPGEQYF | TGTGCCAGCAGCACACAGGGGCCGGGCGAGCAGTACTTC
TRBJ2-7 | 13 | NA | NA | TRBV5-6 | CASSLADPYEQYF | TGTGCCAGCAGCTTGGCGGACCCCTACGAGCAGTACTTC
TRBJ2-7 | 14 | TRBD1 | NA | TRBV20-1 | CSAPGTGALNEQYF | TGCAGTGCTCCCGGGACAGGGGCTTTAAACGAGCAGTACTTC
TRBJ2-5 | 15 | NA | few | TRBV19 | CASSVRASPEETQYF | TGTGCCAGTAGTGTTCGAGCATCCCCTGAGGAGACCCAGTACTTC
TRBJ2-2 | 16 | NA | few | TRBV24-1 | CATSNSGTRNTGELFF | TGTGCCACCAGTAACTCCGGGACCCGAAACACCGGGGAGCTGTTTTTT
TRBJ2-7 | 16 | TRBD1 | few | TRBV7-9 | CASSSAATGQPYEQYF | TGTGCCAGCAGCTCGGCCGCCACGGGACAGCCCTACGAGCAGTACTTC
TRBJ2-5 | 16 | NA | NA | TRBV18 | CASSPRDTGPFETQYF | TGTGCCAGCTCACCAAGGGACACGGGCCCTTTCGAGACCCAGTACTTC
TRBJ2-7 | 17 | TRBD1 | few | TRBV15 | CATSSQLRQGLTYEQYF | TGTGCCACCAGCAGTCAGTTGCGACAGGGTCTTACCTACGAGCAGTACTTC
TRBJ2-3 | 17 | NA | many | TRBV6-5 | CASSYSNLATRGDTQYF | TGTGCCAGCAGTTACTCCAATCTAGCGACCCGCGGGGATACGCAGTATTTT